This TCR beta chain stems from a study of blood T cell repertoires in COVID-19. Clones were sequenced by immunoSEQ multiplex PCR, and TCRdb holds only the in-frame ones, with some missing. The table shows 160,000 or so clones, with 75% to 90% occurring only once. The sequence derives from a man in his 60s with acute or convalescent COVID-19. The specimen was peripheral blood.

The CDR3 spells CASTPDSYGYTF. The CDR3 DNA reads as TGTGCCAGCACCCCGGACAGCTATGGCTACACCTTC. The genes are TRBV5-4 and TRBJ1-2; possibly TRBD1 for D (6 bases). This CDR3 comprises 12 residues. Germline V gives CDR1 SGHNT, CDR2 YYREEE (reference sequence). V was pared by 6 bases and J by 4 bases, with 10 bases between.